Below, 14 T cell receptor beta chains from the same sample are listed, as sequenced in a study of T cell changes during pregnancy in multiple sclerosis. Assay: immunoSEQ multiplex PCR; the TCRdb copy retains only in-frame clones and omits some. The table lists about 60,000 clones, about 92% of them singletons, with nearly 0.2% in the top ten. The material was CD4+ T cells from peripheral blood mononuclear cells, obtained in the second trimester of pregnancy. The receptor set was obtained from a female donor with multiple sclerosis, enrolled in a pregnancy study.

The chain carries TRBV7-6 and TRBJ2-1; D uncertain. In germline, CDR1 is SGHVS, CDR2 FNYEAQ. Trimming cost V 1 base and J 7 bases, with 11 bases left between them. This CDR3 is 14 amino acids long. The CDR3 sequence: CASSLVLTSNEQFF. Here the CDR3 DNA reads TGTGCCAGCAGCTTAGTATTGACATCGAATGAGCAGTTCTTC.

V usage is TRBV7-9 and J usage is TRBJ1-2, with D possibly TRBD1 on 5 matching bases. The CDR3 totals 14 residues. CDR1 and CDR2 (germline): SEHNR, FQNEAQ (reference sequence). V lost 5 bases, J lost 4 bases, and 14 bases lay in between. DNA for the CDR3: TGTGCCAGCAGCCCTTCAGGGTCGGGCTATGGCTACACCTTC. Translation gives CASSPSGSGYGYTF. Drawing the rest from reference TRBV7-9 and TRBJ1-2, the complete variable domain is DTGVSQNPRHKITKRGQNVTFRCDPISEHNRLYWYRQTLGQGPEFLTYFQNEAQLEKSRLLSDRFSAERPKGSFSTLEIQRTEQGDSAMYLCASSPSGSGYGYTFGSGTRLTVV.

This clone was observed a handful of times. The chain employs TRBV5-5 and TRBJ1-1; 9 bases agree with TRBD1. Trimming took 4 bases from V and 0 from J; bases not matched to a gene: 4. This CDR3 region has 15 residues. Looked up from germline, CDR1 is SGHKS and CDR2 is YYEKEE (reference sequence). This CDR3 reads CASSRTGEMNTEAFF. For the CDR3, the DNA is TGTGCCAGCAGCAGGACAGGGGAGATGAACACTGAAGCTTTCTTT. Full variable domain (missing parts from reference TRBV5-5 and TRBJ1-1): DAGVTQSPTHLIKTRGQQVTLRCSPISGHKSVSWYQQVLGQGPQFIFQYYEKEERGRGNFPDRFSARQFPNYSSELNVNALLLGDSALYLCASSRTGEMNTEAFFGQGTRLTVV.

The V call is TRBV19, the J call TRBJ2-1; 7 bases align to TRBD1. This CDR3 region has 14 residues. Germline assignment: CDR1 LNHDA and CDR2 SQIVND (reference sequence). V shed 4 bases and J 8 bases; nucleotides not matched to a gene: 8. The CDR3 coding sequence is TGTGCCAGTAGTACTCGACAGGGTAGCCATGAGCAGTTCTTC. Protein sequence: CASSTRQGSHEQFF.

Only one count was recorded for this clone. The V and J genes are TRBV19 and TRBJ1-3; 9 bases are shared with TRBD1. The CDR3 runs to 15 residues. Germline-derived CDR1 and CDR2 are LNHDA and SQIVND (reference sequence). V was clipped by 5 bases and J by 4 bases; unmatched bases: 6. CDR3 nucleotide sequence: TGTGCCAGTAGTCGGGACAGGGAATTAGGAAACACCATATATTTT. Translation: CASSRDRELGNTIYF.

The chain couples TRBV27 to TRBJ1-2, with 7 nucleotides matching TRBD1. From germline, CDR1 is MNHEY and CDR2 SMNVEV (reference sequence). This CDR3 is 14 amino acids long. J gave up 4 bases and V 2 bases, and 4 bases lay outside the gene matches. CDR3 in amino acids: CASSLGGGLYGYTF. The DNA of the CDR3 is TGTGCCAGCAGTTTAGGAGGGGGCCTCTATGGCTACACCTTC.

The rearrangement joins TRBV6-1 to TRBJ1-2, with 7 bases matching TRBD1. This CDR3 contains 15 residues. V was clipped by 5 bases and J by 8 bases; unmatched bases: 14. Germline assignment: CDR1 MNHNS and CDR2 SASEGT. CDR3 sequence reads: CASSRLETGKAGYTF. DNA for the CDR3: TGTGCCAGCAGTCGATTGGAGACAGGGAAAGCAGGCTACACCTTC.

This rearrangement joins TRBV19 to TRBJ2-1, with TRBD1 identical over 9 bases. The CDR3 is 15 amino acids. V shed 6 bases and J 3 bases; nucleotides not matched to a gene: 6. Germline V gene data show CDR1 as LNHDA and CDR2 as SQIVND (reference sequence). The CDR3: CASRGTGRDYNEQFF. The CDR3, as DNA: TGTGCCAGTAGAGGGACAGGGAGAGACTACAATGAGCAGTTCTTC.

The gene calls are TRBV2 and TRBJ2-7; 7 positions match TRBD1. This CDR3 has 16 residues. Germline assignment: CDR1 SNHLY and CDR2 FYNNEI. Trimming at V came to 6 bases and at J to 2 bases, leaving 13 bases not matched to a gene. The CDR3 coding sequence is TGTGCCAGCAGGGACCATACCGGGACAGTTACCTACGAGCAGTACTTC. Its translation is CASRDHTGTVTYEQYF.

The genes are TRBV6-6 and TRBJ1-1; no reliable D call. Per germline, CDR1 MNHNY and CDR2 SVGAGI (reference sequence). The CDR3 consists of 13 residues. Between the trimmed V and J ends, which lost 11 bases and 4 bases, there was a span of 17 bases. The CDR3 DNA reads TGTGCCGCGGTCAAAGAGGTGGGCACTGAAGCTTTCTTT. Translating it yields CAAVKEVGTEAFF.

The chain carries TRBV30 and TRBJ1-1; 8 bases align to TRBD1. Germline trimming cut 4 bases from V and 9 bases from J; bases unmatched to any gene: 4. This CDR3 region has 11 residues. The V gene's germline CDR1 is GTSNPN and CDR2 SVGIG (reference sequence). CDR3: CAWTRTGQAFF. The CDR3 DNA reads as TGTGCCTGGACCCGGACAGGGCAAGCTTTCTTT.

The V gene is TRBV6-1, the J gene TRBJ2-3; 7 positions agree with TRBD2. CDR1 MNHNS and CDR2 SASEGT come from the germline V gene. The CDR3 has 15 amino acids. V trimming: 7 bases; J trimming: 1 base; junction bases outside the gene matches: 8. CDR3 DNA sequence: TGTGCCAGCACTTGGGGGAGGGTCGGCACAGATACGCAGTATTTT. Amino acid sequence: CASTWGRVGTDTQYF.

V and J are TRBV5-4 and TRBJ2-1; D may be TRBD2 (6 bases). The CDR3 is 13 amino acids. CDR1 and CDR2 from the germline V gene are SGHNT and YYREEE (reference sequence). V was pared by 6 bases and J by 6 bases, with 13 bases between. The CDR3 DNA sequence: TGTGCCAGCACCGCTCCGGGGGTCAATGAGCAGTTCTTC. Protein product: CASTAPGVNEQFF.

The rearrangement links TRBV7-2 to TRBJ1-5; D perhaps matches TRBD1 (6 bases). Germline assignment: CDR1 SGHTA and CDR2 FQGNSA. Deletions cut 4 bases from V and 5 bases from J, with 15 bases between. The CDR3 spans 15 residues. The CDR3 is CASSSQQGSHQPQHF. CDR3 DNA: TGTGCCAGCAGCTCGCAGCAGGGGTCACATCAGCCCCAGCATTTT. Combining the CDR3 with reference TRBV7-2 and TRBJ1-5 gives the whole variable domain GAGVSQSPSNKVTEKGKDVELRCDPISGHTALYWYRQSLGQGLEFLIYFQGNSAPDKSGLPSDRFSAERTGGSVSTLTIQRTQQEDSAVYLCASSSQQGSHQPQHFGDGTRLSIL.